The 29 T cell receptor beta chains below come from one sample, sequenced in a study of identical twins. TCRdb recomputed calls from the 5' RACE reads with MiXCR, one row per CDR3 protein. The sample carries 690,000 or so distinct CDR3 sequences, less than 10% recorded once. These sequences were also reported in another study, on yellow fever vaccine responses in identical twins.

Sequenced sample: PBMCs. The receptors here all came from a woman between 18 and 30 years old in good health.

This clonotype was seen ten or more times. The genes are TRBV11-3 and TRBJ2-3; the match to TRBD1 covers 10 bases. V trimming: 5 bases; J trimming: 2 bases; junction bases outside the gene matches: 4. The CDR3 length is 15 residues. CDR1 and CDR2 (germline): SGHNT, YENEEA. Written as DNA, the CDR3 is TGTGCCAGCAGCGCCGGGACAGGGGACACAGATACGCAGTATTTT. Amino acid sequence: CASSAGTGDTDTQYF.

This clonotype came up many times. V and J are TRBV5-5 and TRBJ1-5, with TRBD1 matching over 7 bases. Per the germline V gene, CDR1 is SGHKS and CDR2 is YYEKEE (reference sequence). CDR3 length equals 14 residues. The junction had 3 bases not matched to a gene; V was cut back by 4 bases and J by 2 bases. CDR3 sequence (DNA): TGTGCCAGCAGCCCAACAGGGGGCAATCAGCCCCAGCATTTT. Translation gives CASSPTGGNQPQHF.

This clonotype was counted at least ten times. V usage is TRBV28 and J usage is TRBJ2-4; D not resolved. Germline CDR1 reads MDHEN; CDR2 reads SYDVKM. The CDR3 is 16 residues long. The V and J ends lost 4 bases and 0 bases respectively, with 13 bases between them. For the CDR3, the DNA is TGTGCCAGCAGTTCCCAGAGAAATCTAGCCAAAAACATTCAGTACTTC. Amino acid sequence: CASSSQRNLAKNIQYF.

The rearrangement uses TRBV7-2 and TRBJ2-1, with TRBD2 matching over 9 bases. CDR3 length: 13 amino acids. Germline V CDR1 and CDR2: SGHTA, FQGNSA. The V and J ends lost 5 bases and 11 bases, in that order; junction bases with no gene match: 7. This chain's CDR3 is CASSETSGVKQFF. CDR3 nucleotides: TGTGCCAGCAGCGAGACTAGCGGAGTAAAGCAGTTCTTC.

This clonotype was observed a few times. The CDR3 region has the DNA TGCAGTGCTAGAGTGGGGACCTTAGGCGCAGATACGCAGTATTTT. This codes for CSARVGTLGADTQYF. This chain connects TRBV20-1 to TRBJ2-3; possibly TRBD1 or TRBD2 for D (5 bases each). Germline assignment: CDR1 DFQATT and CDR2 SNEGSKA (reference sequence). Trimming left V 1 base short and J 4 bases short, with 15 bases between. The CDR3 has 15 amino acids.

This clonotype was counted between two and nine times. The chain recombines TRBV29-1 with TRBJ1-2, with D uncertain. Germline V gives CDR1 SQVTM, CDR2 ANQGSEA. Between the trimmed V and J ends, which lost 7 bases and 5 bases, there was a span of 14 bases. The CDR3 spans 12 residues. The CDR3 nucleotides are TGCAGCGCTACCTACTCAAAATATGGCTACACCTTC. Protein product: CSATYSKYGYTF.

The rearrangement joins TRBV4-3 to TRBJ2-1, with 10 bases identical to TRBD2. CDR1 and CDR2 from the germline V gene are LGHNA and YSLEER. The CDR3 loop spans 13 amino acids. The J segment lost 8 bases and the V segment lost 5 bases, leaving 3 bases of the junction unmatched. CDR3 in DNA: TGCGCCAGCAGCTCTAGCGGGGGCTATGAGCAGTTCTTC. Residues: CASSSSGGYEQFF.

This clonotype appeared many times. This chain links TRBV7-9 with TRBJ1-4; 8 bases align to TRBD1. Germline V gene data show CDR1 as SEHNR and CDR2 as FQNEAQ (reference sequence). The CDR3 runs 13 residues. V lost 3 bases, J lost 8 bases, and 2 bases stayed unmatched. CDR3 in amino acids: CASSLGQAEKLFF. CDR3 coding DNA: TGTGCCAGCAGCTTGGGACAGGCGGAAAAACTGTTTTTT.

The sample holds a few counts of this clonotype. The chain recombines TRBV18 with TRBJ2-7; 7 positions agree with TRBD1. The CDR3 is made up of 16 amino acids. Germline CDR1 reads KGHSH; CDR2 reads LQKENI. The junction had 8 bases not matched to a gene; V was cut back by 0 bases and J by 3 bases. CDR3 sequence reads: CASSPPGTDLYYEQYF. The CDR3 DNA is TGTGCCAGCTCACCACCCGGGACAGACCTCTACTACGAGCAGTACTTC.

The chain recombines TRBV7-3 with TRBJ2-3; D is unclear. Germline loops: CDR1 SGHTA, CDR2 FQGTGA. The CDR3 spans 15 residues. V shed 0 bases and J shed 1 base, with 8 bases lying between them. This CDR3 reads CASSLTTSGTDTQYF. DNA of the CDR3: TGTGCCAGCAGCTTAACGACCTCCGGCACAGATACGCAGTATTTT.

The gene calls are TRBV15 and TRBJ2-3, with a weak D call TRBD2 (5 bases). The CDR3 length is 17 residues. Trimming removed 0 bases at V and 0 bases at J, with 13 bases between. Germline CDR1 LNHNV, CDR2 YYDKDF (reference sequence). The CDR3 sequence is CATSRDYGVRSTDTQYF. The CDR3 nucleotides read TGTGCCACCAGCAGAGATTACGGGGTGCGAAGCACAGATACGCAGTATTTT.

This clonotype was detected many times. V and J are TRBV29-1 and TRBJ2-1; 9 bases map to TRBD2. V shed 7 bases, J shed 4 bases, and the junction held 11 bases outside the gene matches. From germline, CDR1 is SQVTM and CDR2 ANQGSEA. The CDR3 has 15 amino acids. DNA for the CDR3: TGCAGCGCGGGGACTAGCAAAACGATTTACAATGAGCAGTTCTTC. Translated: CSAGTSKTIYNEQFF.

This clonotype has ten or more counts. J is TRBJ2-7 and V is TRBV29-1, with 9 bases matching TRBD2. V lost 2 bases and J lost 0; bases outside the gene matches: 5. Germline V CDR1 and CDR2: SQVTM, ANQGSEA. CDR3 length: 15 amino acids. The chain's CDR3 is CSVESLAGISYEQYF. CDR3 nucleotides: TGCAGCGTTGAATCTCTAGCGGGGATCTCCTACGAGCAGTACTTC.

A few counts support this clonotype. The J gene is TRBJ2-2, the V gene TRBV2, with a possible D match to TRBD1 (5 bases). This CDR3 has 13 amino acids. V lost 9 bases to trimming and J lost 7 bases, with 15 bases between them. CDR1 SNHLY and CDR2 FYNNEI come from the germline V gene. As DNA, the CDR3 is TGTGCCAGGTCAGGGTCCCCCAACGGGGAGCTGTTTTTT. Its translation is CARSGSPNGELFF.

This clonotype was observed at least ten times. The chain links TRBV5-1 to TRBJ2-2; maybe TRBD1 (6 bases). There are 13 residues in the CDR3. Germline-derived CDR1 and CDR2 are SGHRS and YFSETQ. The CDR3 DNA reads TGCGGTACAGGGCGTACGGACACCGGGGAGCTGTTTTTT. This codes for CGTGRTDTGELFF.

The rearrangement uses TRBV10-3 and TRBJ2-1; 16 bases line up with TRBD2. In germline, CDR1 is ENHRY, CDR2 SYGVKD. CDR3 length: 18 amino acids. With V trimmed by 4 bases and J by 2 bases, 5 bases remained unmatched. The chain's CDR3 is CAISVGTSGGEAYNEQFF. The DNA of the CDR3 is TGTGCCATCAGTGTCGGGACTAGCGGGGGGGAGGCCTACAATGAGCAGTTCTTC.

This clonotype was seen only a few times. The chain is built from TRBV15 and TRBJ2-7, with a weak D call TRBD2 (5 bases). This CDR3 spans 15 amino acids. The germline V gene has CDR1 LNHNV and CDR2 YYDKDF (reference sequence). V was shortened by 6 bases and J by 0 bases, with 15 bases between the two germline ends. CDR3 amino acids: CATRHLPGNSYEQYF. CDR3 nucleotides: TGTGCCACCAGACACCTTCCGGGAAACTCCTACGAGCAGTACTTC.

The chain links TRBV11-2 to TRBJ2-1; the match to TRBD2 covers 11 bases. This CDR3 contains 19 residues. Looked up from germline, CDR1 is SGHAT and CDR2 is FQNNGV. V dropped 1 base and J dropped 0; count of bases not matched to a gene: 8. The CDR3 reads CASSLGLLAGAHSYNEQFF. CDR3 nucleotides: TGTGCCAGCAGCTTAGGTTTACTAGCGGGGGCCCACTCCTACAATGAGCAGTTCTTC.

This clonotype has only a few counts. The chain carries TRBV29-1 and TRBJ2-7; D is undetermined. The CDR3 sequence is 13 residues long. Germline CDR1 is SQVTM and CDR2 is ANQGSEA. Trimming took off 3 bases at V and 1 base at J, with 10 bases between the two ends. The CDR3 spells CSVDGRSSYEQYF. The CDR3 coding sequence is TGCAGCGTTGACGGACGGTCTTCCTACGAGCAGTACTTC.

This rearrangement joins TRBV7-9 to TRBJ2-7, with D perhaps TRBD1 (5 bases). V dropped 4 bases and J dropped 2 bases, with 12 bases sitting between them. The CDR3 consists of 14 residues. Germline CDR1 reads SEHNR; CDR2 reads FQNEAQ (reference sequence). CDR3 region: CASSWRGAPYEQYF. In DNA, the CDR3 is TGTGCCAGCAGCTGGCGTGGGGCCCCCTACGAGCAGTACTTC.

This clonotype was observed at least ten times. CDR3 residues: CASSLAPRANNEQFF. DNA for the CDR3: TGCGCCAGCAGCTTGGCCCCGAGGGCTAACAATGAGCAGTTCTTC. The rearrangement uses TRBV5-1 and TRBJ2-1; D perhaps matches TRBD2 (5 bases). This CDR3 has 15 residues. V was trimmed by 0 bases and J by 5 bases, leaving 12 bases between them. Germline assignment: CDR1 SGHRS and CDR2 YFSETQ.

On this clonotype: The junction departs from germline at one end; a sequencing error may be responsible. The chain links TRBV28 to TRBJ2-7; the D is unclear. CDR1 is MDHEN and CDR2 is SYDVKM in the germline V gene. The CDR3 is made up of 10 amino acids. This CDR3 is CASSSRGWVF. The DNA of the CDR3 is TGTGCCAGCAGTTCTCGTGGGTGGGTTTTC.

This clonotype has a count of ten or more. V and J are TRBV12-3 or TRBV12-4 and TRBJ1-1; 9 bases match TRBD1. This CDR3 is built from 16 residues. The trim removed 7 bases at V and 5 bases at J, leaving 14 bases unmatched. The CDR3 region has the DNA TGTGCCAGCATCCCCGCCGGACAGGGGACGTGGACTGAAGCTTTCTTT. Protein: CASIPAGQGTWTEAFF.

The rearrangement uses TRBV3-1 and TRBJ2-7; perhaps TRBD1 as D (5 bases). Per germline, CDR1 LGHDT and CDR2 YNNKEL (reference sequence). This CDR3 is built from 15 residues. The V end was cut by 4 bases, the J end by 4 bases, with 17 bases between. The CDR3 sequence is CASSPPDRELYEQYF. The CDR3 DNA sequence: TGTGCCAGCAGCCCCCCCGACAGAGAACTATACGAGCAGTACTTC.

This chain joins TRBV6-1 and TRBJ2-3, with 14 nucleotides matching TRBD2. Looked up from germline, CDR1 is MNHNS and CDR2 is SASEGT. The CDR3 has 17 amino acids. V lost 7 bases, J lost 1 base, and 7 bases stayed unmatched. CDR3 loop: CASKKGLAGAGTDTQYF. The CDR3 DNA reads TGTGCCAGCAAAAAGGGACTAGCGGGAGCAGGCACAGATACGCAGTATTTT.

The CDR3 DNA follows: TGTGCCAGCAGAGGCGACAGGGGAGGAGGGTCACCCCTCCACTTT. Its translation is CASRGDRGGGSPLHF. The V and J genes are TRBV6-1 and TRBJ1-6; 8 bases match TRBD1. This CDR3 contains 15 residues. V was clipped by 6 bases and J by 10 bases; unmatched bases: 11. The germline V gene has CDR1 MNHNS and CDR2 SASEGT.

This clonotype came up a few times. The rearrangement links TRBV12-3 or TRBV12-4 to TRBJ2-4; D not resolved. This CDR3 is 15 amino acids long. Trimming cost V 7 bases and J 1 base, with 14 bases left between them. Written as DNA, the CDR3 is TGTGCCAGCAACCCCGCCCTTGGGGCCAAAAACATTCAGTACTTC. It specifies CASNPALGAKNIQYF.

V usage is TRBV3-1 and J usage is TRBJ2-3; 9 bases line up with TRBD2. The CDR3 extends over 15 amino acids. Per germline, CDR1 LGHDT and CDR2 YNNKEL (reference sequence). Trimming removed 2 bases from V and 4 bases from J; junction bases left unmatched: 4. The CDR3 DNA follows: TGTGCCAGCAGCCAACCGGGACTAGCATCAGATACGCAGTATTTT. This encodes CASSQPGLASDTQYF.

CDR3 amino acids: CASSLPKPGTSGSEGGTDTQYF. CDR3 DNA: TGTGCCAGCAGCTTGCCCAAACCTGGGACTAGCGGGAGTGAAGGTGGAACAGATACGCAGTATTTT. The J gene is TRBJ2-3, the V gene TRBV5-4, with 14 bases matching TRBD2. V shed 1 base and J 3 bases; nucleotides not matched to a gene: 19. CDR1 and CDR2 from the germline V gene are SGHNT and YYREEE (reference sequence). The CDR3 has 22 amino acids.